This is a list of T cell receptor beta chains from one sample in a study of blood T cell repertoires in COVID-19. TCRdb keeps only in-frame clones here, not all; method: immunoSEQ multiplex PCR. Seen here are some 320,000 clones, around 92% observed once, and the top ten hold less than 3.5%. Sequencing was carried out using PBMCs or T cells enriched from blood (not recorded which). The receptors stem from a woman in her forties or fifties who had been exposed to COVID-19. CDR3s include the opening cysteine and the closing phenylalanine or tryptophan. The D gene is left open where the match is weak. The size field is filled for only some rows; it gives once, few, many or a size class.

j_call d_call clone_size v_call cdr3_aa cdr3_nt
TRBJ2-5 NA NA TRBV28 CASRGGGGAFETQYF TGTGCCAGCAGAGGTGGTGGGGGGGCCTTTGAGACCCAGTACTTC
TRBJ2-3 TRBD2 NA TRBV5-1 CASSSFSGVSTDTQYF TGCGCCAGCAGCTCTTTTAGCGGGGTAAGCACAGATACGCAGTATTTT
TRBJ1-1 TRBD1 NA TRBV19 CASKWDRGLNTEAFF TGTGCCAGTAAATGGGACAGGGGATTGAACACTGAAGCTTTCTTT
TRBJ2-7 NA NA TRBV21-1 CASSKGTPGQGTEQYF TGTGCCAGCAGCAAAGGAACGCCGGGACAGGGTACCGAGCAGTACTTC
TRBJ2-1 NA once TRBV5-1 CASSPTGLSYNEQFF TGCGCCAGCAGCCCGACGGGACTCAGCTACAATGAGCAGTTCTTC
TRBJ2-7 NA few TRBV10-1 CASRPHGGSYEQYF TGCGCCAGCAGGCCGCACGGGGGCTCCTACGAGCAGTACTTC
TRBJ2-2 TRBD2 NA TRBV20-1 CSGSDTSGTGELFF TGCAGTGGGAGTGATACTAGCGGGACCGGGGAGCTGTTTTTT
TRBJ2-5 TRBD1 NA TRBV7-2 CASSLRGRETQYF TGTGCCAGCAGCTTAAGGGGGCGGGAGACCCAGTACTTC
TRBJ2-7 TRBD2 NA TRBV4-1 CASSQDNFGLAGDEQYF TGCGCCAGCAGCCAAGATAATTTCGGACTAGCGGGGGACGAGCAGTACTTC
TRBJ2-5 TRBD2 NA TRBV3-1/TRBV3-2 CASSQDRKNPRGLAGVRETQYF TGTGCCAGCAGCCAAGATCGGAAGAATCCCCGGGGACTAGCGGGAGTCCGCGAGACCCAGTACTTC
TRBJ2-3 TRBD2 NA TRBV3-1/TRBV3-2 CASSLTGLAVDTQYF TGTGCCAGCAGCCTTACCGGACTAGCGGTAGATACGCAGTATTTT
TRBJ2-2 NA NA TRBV7-2 CASSYDTNTGELFF TGTGCCAGCAGTTATGACACGAACACCGGGGAGCTGTTTTTT
TRBJ1-6 TRBD1 NA TRBV28 CASSFGTAYNSPLHF TGTGCCAGCAGTTTTGGGACAGCCTATAATTCACCCCTCCACTTT
TRBJ1-6 NA NA TRBV3-1/TRBV3-2 CASSRGTVYNSPLHF TGTGCCAGCAGCCGCGGGACGGTGTATAATTCACCCCTCCACTTT
TRBJ1-1 NA NA TRBV7-9 CASSQTSPGAFF TGTGCCAGCAGCCAGACAAGCCCGGGGGCTTTCTTT
TRBJ1-5 TRBD1 NA TRBV3-1/TRBV3-2 CASSPATGGNNQPQHF TGTGCCAGCAGCCCAGCGACAGGGGGCAACAATCAGCCCCAGCATTTT
TRBJ2-1 TRBD2 NA TRBV5-4 CASSRTSGNSIEQFF TGTGCCAGCAGCCGTACTAGCGGTAACAGTATCGAGCAGTTCTTC
TRBJ2-1 NA NA TRBV5-1 CASTLLYNEQFF TGCGCCAGCACCCTCCTCTACAATGAGCAGTTCTTC
TRBJ2-7 NA NA TRBV10-3 CAISEPITGNSYEQYF TGTGCCATCAGTGAGCCGATTACAGGGAACTCCTACGAGCAGTACTTC